One and the same sample provided the 4 T cell receptor beta chains below, sequenced in a study of human T cells and chemical hapten exposure. TCRdb used MiXCR to reprocess the RACE reads, holding one entry per CDR3 protein. The table includes some 110,000 distinct CDR3 sequences, 9.5% to 13% detected once. Time point reported: patch test 1, 2 weeks after DPC sensitization. Stated treatment: therapeutic diphenylcyclopropenone sensitization with weekly scalp DPC. The sequencing used whole blood, collected in connection with sensitization to the hapten diphenylcyclopropenone (DPC). The receptors come from a woman aged 50 to 60 with alopecia areata. Some clones in this sample may be carry-over from other donors' samples.

This clonotype occurred a few times. The J gene is TRBJ2-7, the V gene TRBV6-1; 8 positions agree with TRBD1. J gave up 3 bases and V 4 bases, and 11 bases lay outside the gene matches. Germline V gene lookup returns CDR1 MNHNS and CDR2 SASEGT. The CDR3 sequence is 16 residues long. CDR3 protein: CASSVTSGQDLYEQYF. CDR3 coding DNA: TGTGCCAGCAGTGTCACGTCGGGACAGGACCTCTACGAGCAGTACTTC.

This clonotype came up many times. J is TRBJ1-1 and V is TRBV3-1; D ambiguous. The CDR3 has 14 residues. V lost 1 base to trimming and J lost 1 base, with 7 bases between them. Looked up from germline, CDR1 is LGHDT and CDR2 is YNNKEL (reference sequence). In nucleotides, the CDR3 is TGTGCCAGCAGCCAAGGATCCCGGAACACTGAAGCTTTCTTT. Residues: CASSQGSRNTEAFF.

J is TRBJ1-5 and V is TRBV18, with 9 positions matching TRBD1. The V gene end was trimmed by 0 bases and the J gene end by 6 bases; junction bases not matched to a gene: 6. Germline loops: CDR1 KGHSH, CDR2 LQKENI. CDR3 size: 16 residues. CDR3 sequence reads: CASSPPGQGQGQPQHF. The DNA for the CDR3 is TGTGCCAGCTCACCACCCGGACAGGGGCAGGGTCAGCCCCAGCATTTT.

The rearrangement joins TRBV6-5 to TRBJ1-2; D is ambiguous. Germline values: CDR1 MNHEY, CDR2 SVGAGI. Trimming shortened V by 6 bases and J by 0 bases, and 11 bases separated the two germline ends. The CDR3 runs 14 residues. The CDR3 sequence: CASRRTAANYGYTF. The CDR3 DNA follows: TGTGCCAGCAGACGGACCGCAGCTAACTATGGCTACACCTTC.